These T cell receptor beta chains were read from a single sample in a study of vaccination and CD4 T cells after COVID-19. MiXCR, applied by TCRdb to the PCR reads, yields one record per CDR3 protein. Among more than 9,000 distinct CDR3 sequences listed, 64% were seen once. No antigen has been assigned to these receptors. Sequencing was performed on CD4+ T cells from blood, cultured in vitro. All receptors derive from a human donor who had recovered from COVID-19. CDR3s include the opening cysteine and the closing phenylalanine or tryptophan. The D gene is left open where the match is weak. Clone size is given for some rows only: seen once, a few or many times, or a class if the clone is expanded.

abundance | d_gene | j_gene | v_gene | CDR3aa | CDR3nt
- | - | TRBJ1-5 | TRBV20-1 | CSASRTNTNQPQHF | TGCAGTGCTAGTAGGACAAACACCAATCAGCCCCAGCATTTT
- | - | TRBJ1-2 | TRBV25-1 | CASSERGTRGENYGYTF | TGTGCCAGCAGTGAACGGGGTACAAGGGGTGAAAACTATGGCTACACCTTC
few | TRBD2 | TRBJ2-1 | TRBV2 | CASRLGLAGGYNEQFF | TGTGCCAGCAGGCTCGGGCTAGCGGGGGGTTACAATGAGCAGTTCTTC
- | TRBD2 | TRBJ2-5 | TRBV6-1 | CASSEDEGGPETQYF | TGTGCCAGCAGTGAAGACGAGGGAGGGCCGGAGACCCAGTACTTC
- | TRBD1 | TRBJ2-7 | TRBV2 | CASMGGYRGTGPYEQYF | TGTGCCAGCATGGGGGGATATAGGGGGACAGGGCCCTACGAGCAGTACTTC
- | - | TRBJ2-1 | TRBV9 | CASSAGVTYNEQFF | TGTGCCAGCAGCGCGGGGGTAACCTACAATGAGCAGTTCTTC
- | TRBD1 | TRBJ2-2 | TRBV24-1 | CATRGGQGVNTGELFF | TGTGCCACCAGGGGCGGACAGGGGGTGAACACCGGGGAGCTGTTTTTT
- | - | TRBJ1-2 | TRBV7-9 | CASSLDTGSSGYTF | TGTGCCAGCAGCTTAGATACGGGATCAAGCGGCTACACCTTC
once | - | TRBJ1-6 | TRBV2 | CASSDFWRTDNSPLHF | TGTGCCAGCAGTGATTTTTGGCGGACAGATAATTCACCCCTCCACTTT
few | - | TRBJ2-5 | TRBV6-1 | CASKTSVGGVGTQYF | TGTGCCAGCAAGACCTCCGTGGGCGGTGTGGGGACCCAGTACTTC
- | - | TRBJ2-3 | TRBV7-9 | CASSPAGTLTDTQYF | TGTGCCAGCAGCCCAGCCGGGACGCTCACAGATACGCAGTATTTT
- | - | TRBJ2-1 | TRBV10-1 | CASSKDSEQFF | TGCGCCAGCAGTAAGGATAGTGAGCAGTTCTTC
- | - | TRBJ1-1 | TRBV6-2/TRBV6-3 | CASSYFAGSTEAFF | TGTGCCAGCAGTTACTTCGCGGGGAGCACTGAAGCTTTCTTT
- | - | TRBJ2-5 | TRBV12-3/TRBV12-4 | CASSLHGTQETQYF | TGTGCCAGCAGTCTCCACGGAACACAAGAGACCCAGTACTTC
- | TRBD2 | TRBJ2-7 | TRBV20-1 | CSASGTSGRVSYEQYF | TGCAGTGCGAGCGGGACTAGCGGGAGGGTCTCCTACGAGCAGTACTTC
- | - | TRBJ2-7 | TRBV20-1 | CSATTVAYEQYF | TGCAGTGCTACGACAGTCGCCTACGAGCAGTACTTC
- | - | TRBJ2-5 | TRBV20-1 | CSAPEGGRGETQYF | TGCAGTGCGCCGGAGGGGGGCCGGGGTGAGACCCAGTACTTC
- | - | TRBJ2-7 | TRBV30 | CAWSVRDLGENNEQYF | TGTGCCTGGAGTGTACGTGATCTGGGGGAGAACAACGAGCAGTACTTC
- | - | TRBJ1-6 | TRBV5-4 | CASTLGGSRPLHF | TGTGCCAGCACCCTGGGGGGGTCCCGACCCCTCCACTTT
- | - | TRBJ2-5 | TRBV11-3 | CASERRTQETQYF | TGTGCCAGCGAACGGCGGACGCAAGAGACCCAGTACTTC
few | - | TRBJ1-2 | TRBV7-9 | CASSPLGGANYGYTF | TGTGCCAGCAGCCCCCTGGGGGGCGCAAACTATGGCTACACCTTC
- | TRBD1 | TRBJ2-7 | TRBV5-1 | CASGRDSQTYEQYF | TGCGCCAGCGGCCGGGACAGCCAGACCTACGAGCAGTACTTC
- | - | TRBJ1-4 | TRBV20-1 | CSARGGGAREKLFF | TGCAGTGCTAGAGGAGGGGGGGCAAGGGAAAAACTGTTTTTT